Listed below are T cell receptor beta chains from one sample, sequenced in a study of OX40 agonist ivuxolimab in advanced cancers. Some clones are missing from TCRdb's copy, which holds only in-frame ones; the method was immunoSEQ multiplex PCR. The sample yields 82,000 or so clones, 80% to 95% seen once. The specimen comprised CD4+ or CD8+ T cells sorted from blood, sampled in a trial of the OX40 agonist ivuxolimab. These receptors came from an adult with an advanced solid tumor such as melanoma, head and neck, liver or kidney cancer. Both conserved end residues are trimmed from each CDR3.

cdr3_length: 13; v_call: TRBV4-1; j_call: TRBJ2-7; cdr3_aa: ASSQDLIFQVEQY
cdr3_length: 11; v_call: TRBV7-3; j_call: TRBJ1-1; cdr3_aa: ASSSDVNTEAF
cdr3_length: 13; v_call: TRBV27; j_call: TRBJ1-1; cdr3_aa: ASSATGSLNTEAF
cdr3_length: 16; v_call: TRBV18; j_call: TRBJ2-2; cdr3_aa: ASSPSRAGTGYTGELF
cdr3_length: 14; v_call: TRBV5-1; j_call: TRBJ2-3; cdr3_aa: ASTRGDSIGTDTQY
cdr3_length: 12; v_call: TRBV7-3; j_call: TRBJ2-1; cdr3_aa: ASSPQGAPNEQF
cdr3_length: 13; v_call: TRBV6-4; j_call: TRBJ1-3; cdr3_aa: ASSDSDGSGNTIY
cdr3_length: 17; v_call: TRBV28; j_call: TRBJ2-1; cdr3_aa: ASTPMADRGQRAYNEQF
cdr3_length: 12; v_call: TRBV6-6; j_call: TRBJ1-4; cdr3_aa: ASSYTGQAQKLF
cdr3_length: 11; v_call: TRBV6-5; j_call: TRBJ1-6; cdr3_aa: ASSETGNSPLH
cdr3_length: 13; v_call: TRBV2; j_call: TRBJ1-1; cdr3_aa: ASDLDGGKNTEAF
cdr3_length: 12; v_call: TRBV19; j_call: TRBJ1-5; cdr3_aa: ASRTTPGNQPQH
cdr3_length: 12; v_call: TRBV2; j_call: TRBJ1-5; cdr3_aa: ASSGQGGNQPQH
cdr3_length: 10; v_call: TRBV6-1; j_call: TRBJ1-1; cdr3_aa: ASRAGNTEAF
cdr3_length: 13; v_call: TRBV6-1; j_call: TRBJ1-5; cdr3_aa: ASSEGMGSNQPQH
cdr3_length: 10; v_call: TRBV5-4; j_call: TRBJ2-5; cdr3_aa: ASSLPKETQY